Included here is one T cell receptor (beta chain) sequence, with context. Antigen specificity is unknown. This CDR3 has 15 amino acids. The data originate from a study of CXCR3-negative and CXCR3-positive naive CD8 T cells. Study-wide background: Roughly 130 million TRB reads in total, about 1.5 +/- 0.3 million per library.

Through 5' RACE with UMI labels, the TRB cDNA libraries were prepared. One entry per CDR3 protein, without DNA, is what TCRdb gives after re-calling the 5' RACE reads. The sample totals approximately 100,000 distinct CDR3 sequences. Triplicate sorts of 300,000 cells per CD8+ subset. Identification of naive CD8+ T cells rested on CD45RO-CCR7+CD27+CD95- status. General study findings and limits: Against CXCR3-negative naive cells, CXCR3-positive naive cells showed more hydrophobic TRB CDR3s. Cryopreserved cells showed partially decreased CXCR3 expression, and most assays used fresh PBMCs.

The V call is TRBV1, the J call TRBJ1-6. TRBV1 counts as a pseudogene. This TCR derives from a human donor in good health. Some clones in this sample may be carry-over from other donors' samples. The specimen sequenced was naive CXCR3+ CD8+ T cells from blood. As to subset: CD45RO-CCR7+CD27+CD95- naive CD8+ T cells expressing CXCR3 (TNR3+). The CDR3 spells CTSSQGGEGPGALHF.